A single sample is the source of the 7 T cell receptor beta chains below, sequenced in a study of cytomegalovirus exposure and HLA in healthy donors. PCR used 60 Vbeta primers and 13 Jbeta primers. Data came from immunoSEQ multiplex PCR; TCRdb stores just in-frame clones and leaves some out. The sample consists of 85,000 to 100,000 clones, around 59% of them appearing once. The material sequenced was PBMCs. These receptors were collected from a human donor in good health.

The V call is TRBV6-1, the J call TRBJ2-5, with a possible D match to TRBD2 (6 bases). This CDR3 comprises 14 residues. Germline V gene data show CDR1 as MNHNS and CDR2 as SASEGT. Trimming shortened V by 4 bases and J by 1 base, and 10 bases separated the two germline ends. CDR3 sequence (DNA): TGTGCCAGCAGTGTAGGAGGGGTCCAAGAGACCCAGTACTTC. It encodes CASSVGGVQETQYF.

Points on this clone: In the same sample, other DNA sequences code for this CDR3. The chain combines TRBV14 with TRBJ2-6; tentatively, D is TRBD1 (6 bases). Trimming stripped 5 bases from V and 3 bases from J, with 11 bases between. CDR3 length: 15 residues. Germline V CDR1 and CDR2: SGHDN, FVKESK. The CDR3 coding sequence is TGTGCCAGCAGCTACACAGGGTATGGGGCCAACGTCCTGACTTTC. The encoded protein is CASSYTGYGANVLTF.

In its sample, this clone was seen once. The chain couples TRBV7-2 to TRBJ2-7, with 7 bases that match TRBD2. The CDR3 totals 15 residues. CDR1 SGHTA and CDR2 FQGNSA come from the germline V gene. V lost 5 bases, J lost 0 bases, and 7 bases stayed unmatched. CDR3 amino acids: CASSPWGTTSYEQYF. DNA of the CDR3: TGTGCCAGCAGCCCCTGGGGGACTACCTCCTACGAGCAGTACTTC.

The gene calls are TRBV11-3 and TRBJ2-3; the D is unclear. V shed 5 bases and J shed 6 bases, with 18 bases lying between them. CDR1 SGHNT and CDR2 YENEEA come from the germline V gene. The CDR3 length is 15 residues. Here the CDR3 reads CASSPSSGFGDTQYF. CDR3 DNA: TGTGCCAGCAGCCCATCCTCGGGTTTTGGTGATACGCAGTATTTT. Complete variable domain (other parts from reference TRBV11-3 and TRBJ2-3): EAGVVQSPRYKIIEKKQPVAFWCNPISGHNTLYWYLQNLGQGPELLIRYENEEAVDDSQLPKDRFSAERLKGVDSTLKIQPAELGDSAVYLCASSPSSGFGDTQYFGPGTRLTVL.

The chain joins TRBV7-2 to TRBJ2-7; tentative D call: TRBD2 (5 bases). Per the germline V gene, CDR1 is SGHTA and CDR2 is FQGNSA. This CDR3 is 13 amino acids long. V was clipped by 3 bases and J by 4 bases, with 10 bases between them. The CDR3 here is CASSLGGPYEQYF. The CDR3 bases are TGTGCCAGCAGCTTGGGCGGGCCATACGAGCAGTACTTC.

The V call is TRBV5-1, the J call TRBJ2-6; tentative D call: TRBD1 (6 bases). The CDR3 has 15 amino acids. Germline V gene lookup returns CDR1 SGHRS and CDR2 YFSETQ. The ends were cut back, 3 bases at V and 2 bases at J, with 9 bases in the middle. The CDR3 is CASSSQGTGANVLTF. The CDR3 region has the DNA TGCGCCAGCAGCTCACAGGGTACTGGGGCCAACGTCCTGACTTTC.

V is TRBV4-1 and J is TRBJ2-1; TRBD2 agrees at 11 bases. The V and J ends lost 6 bases and 0 bases, in that order; junction bases with no gene match: 4. Germline V gene data show CDR1 as MGHRA and CDR2 as YSYEKL. The CDR3 has 16 amino acids. CDR3 residues: CASRTSGASSYNEQFF. DNA of the CDR3: TGCGCCAGCAGGACTAGCGGGGCTAGCTCCTACAATGAGCAGTTCTTC.